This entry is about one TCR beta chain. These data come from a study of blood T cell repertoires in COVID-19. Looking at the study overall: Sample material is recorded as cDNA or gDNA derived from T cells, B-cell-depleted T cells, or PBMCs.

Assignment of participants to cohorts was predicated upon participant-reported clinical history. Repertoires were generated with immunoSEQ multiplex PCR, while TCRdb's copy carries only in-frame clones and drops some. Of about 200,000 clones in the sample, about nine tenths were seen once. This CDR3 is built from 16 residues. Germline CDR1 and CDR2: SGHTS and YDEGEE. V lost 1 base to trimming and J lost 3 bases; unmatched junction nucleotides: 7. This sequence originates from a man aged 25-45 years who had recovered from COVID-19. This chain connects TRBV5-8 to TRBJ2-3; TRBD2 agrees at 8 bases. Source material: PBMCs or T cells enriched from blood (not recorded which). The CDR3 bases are TGTGCCAGCAGCTTGAGGACTAGCATCCGTACAGATACGCAGTATTTT. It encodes CASSLRTSIRTDTQYF.